This entry lists 7 T cell receptor beta chains sequenced from one sample in a study of CD8 T cells in Susac syndrome. It was with random hexamers that about 0.45 to 1 ug RNA was reverse transcribed. Each CDR3 protein is one row after TCRdb ran MiXCR on the immunoSEQ multiplex PCR reads. This sample has around 280,000 distinct CDR3 sequences, with around 92% found just once. The source material was CD4+ T cells from PBMCs. The receptors derive from a human donor with multiple sclerosis.

The V call is TRBV11-1, the J call TRBJ2-5; D not certain. CDR3 length: 15 amino acids. The V and J ends lost 0 bases and 2 bases respectively, with 10 bases between them. The germline CDR1 and CDR2 sequences are SGHAT and FQDESV (reference sequence). CDR3 sequence reads: CASSLAGRLQETQYF. The CDR3 DNA reads as TGTGCCAGCAGCTTAGCAGGGCGGTTGCAAGAGACCCAGTACTTC.

The J gene is TRBJ2-2, the V gene TRBV6-2 or TRBV6-3, with 7 bases lining up with TRBD2. From germline, CDR1 is MNHEY and CDR2 SVGEGT. The CDR3 has 13 residues. V lost 11 bases and J lost 4; bases outside the gene matches: 7. The CDR3 DNA is TGTGCCGGCCGACTAGCTGGCACCGGGGAGCTGTTTTTT. It codes for CAGRLAGTGELFF.

V usage is TRBV5-8 and J usage is TRBJ2-5, with D maybe TRBD2 (6 bases). Germline V gives CDR1 SGHTS, CDR2 YDEGEE. There are 18 residues in the CDR3. V was cut by 3 bases and J by 1 base, with 22 bases left in between. Here the CDR3 reads CASSSSGVEGTAQETQYF. The CDR3 DNA follows: TGTGCCAGCAGCTCCTCGGGGGTGGAGGGAACAGCCCAAGAGACCCAGTACTTC.

The chain employs TRBV18 and TRBJ1-3; D perhaps matches TRBD1 (6 bases). CDR3 length: 14 amino acids. Trimming pared 3 bases from V and 2 bases from J, leaving 8 bases between. The germline V gene encodes CDR1 KGHSH and CDR2 LQKENI. For the CDR3, the DNA is TGTGCCAGCTCACCTGGGACAACTGGAAACACCATATATTTT. It translates to CASSPGTTGNTIYF.

The chain joins TRBV12-5 to TRBJ1-2, with 8 bases lining up with TRBD1. Germline CDR1 reads LGHNT; CDR2 reads FRNRAP. Unmatched junction bases numbered 5, after V lost 4 bases and J lost 10 bases. This CDR3 has 12 residues. CDR3 sequence reads: CASGSGTGPYTF. In DNA form, the CDR3 reads TGTGCTAGTGGTTCTGGGACAGGTCCCTACACCTTC.

J is TRBJ2-3 and V is TRBV7-9, with D perhaps matching TRBD2 (6 bases). This CDR3 is built from 15 residues. Germline assignment: CDR1 SEHNR and CDR2 FQNEAQ (reference sequence). Trimming cost V 9 bases and J 1 base, with 17 bases left between them. For the CDR3, the DNA is TGTGCCAGAGCACCTAGCGTCGCGGGCACAGATACGCAGTATTTT. The encoded protein is CARAPSVAGTDTQYF. Supplemented by reference TRBV7-9 and TRBJ2-3, the full variable domain reads DTGVSQNPRHKITKRGQNVTFRCDPISEHNRLYWYRQTLGQGPEFLTYFQNEAQLEKSRLLSDRFSAERPKGSFSTLEIQRTEQGDSAMYLCARAPSVAGTDTQYFGPGTRLTVL.

This clonotype appeared a single time. V and J are TRBV24-1 and TRBJ2-3; TRBD1 is a possible D gene (5 bases). Germline V lookup: CDR1 KGHDR, CDR2 SFDVKD. Between the trimmed V and J ends, which lost 9 bases and 5 bases, there was a span of 8 bases. CDR3 length: 11 residues. The CDR3 protein is CATQGGDTQYF. In DNA, the CDR3 is TGTGCCACCCAGGGCGGAGATACGCAGTATTTT.